A single sample gave rise to the 15 T cell receptor beta chains below, sequenced in a study of CD8+CD57+ T cells in acquired aplastic anemia. Patients picked for sequencing had shown CD8+CD57+ cell expansion detected by flow cytometry. Using genomic DNA as the template, TCR beta VDJ and CDR3 profiling was carried out. MiXCR, run by TCRdb on the reads, gives a single entry per CDR3 protein. The data contain about 180,000 distinct CDR3 sequences, 63% of them singletons. Sequenced sample: sorted CD4+, CD8+, or CD8+CD57+ T cells (not recorded which) from PBMCs. The receptor source for this set is a human donor with aplastic anemia.

The rearrangement links TRBV15 to TRBJ2-7; D could derive from TRBD1 or TRBD2 (5 bases each). CDR1 LNHNV and CDR2 YYDKDF come from the germline V gene (reference sequence). V lost 0 bases and J 2 bases, leaving 29 bases between the germline ends. This CDR3 comprises 21 residues. As DNA, the CDR3 is TGTGCCACCAGCAGAGATTCCTTTCTGACAGAGGGGAGCTGGGGAACCTACGAGCAGTACTTC. This gives the protein CATSRDSFLTEGSWGTYEQYF.

V usage is TRBV7-8 and J usage is TRBJ1-2, with TRBD1 as a possible D gene (6 bases). The V gene lost 5 bases and the J gene lost 2 bases, with 12 bases spanning the gap. Looked up from germline, CDR1 is SGHVS and CDR2 is FQNEAQ. This CDR3 region has 14 residues. In DNA form, the CDR3 reads TGTGCCAGCAGCGAAGGACAGAAGAACTATGGCTACACCTTC. It specifies CASSEGQKNYGYTF.

This sequence joins TRBV7-9 and TRBJ2-1, with 8 bases that match TRBD2. CDR3 size: 15 residues. V was clipped by 5 bases and J by 9 bases; unmatched bases: 12. Germline V gene data show CDR1 as SEHNR and CDR2 as FQNEAQ (reference sequence). The CDR3 DNA reads TGTGCCAGCAGCCCAGTACTAGCGGTACCCTTTGAGCAGTTCTTC. This gives the protein CASSPVLAVPFEQFF.

The chain employs TRBV5-1 and TRBJ2-7; 14 positions agree with TRBD2. The CDR3 covers 17 residues. With V trimmed by 4 bases and J by 2 bases, 8 bases remained unmatched. CDR1 is SGHRS, CDR2 YFSETQ, per germline. The CDR3 nucleotides are TGCGCCAGCAGCGTGGGACTAGCGGGGGCGACCCCCTACGAGCAGTACTTC. Amino acids: CASSVGLAGATPYEQYF.

As DNA, the CDR3 is TGCAGCGTTGGACTAGCGGGAGGCACAGATACGCAGTATTTT. Amino acids: CSVGLAGGTDTQYF. The chain carries TRBV29-1 and TRBJ2-3; TRBD2 matches at 12 bases. Looked up from germline, CDR1 is SQVTM and CDR2 is ANQGSEA. This CDR3 region has 14 residues. Trimming cost V 4 bases and J 1 base; bases outside gene matches: 0.

V is TRBV29-1 and J is TRBJ2-1; tentative D call: TRBD1 (6 bases). The V gene lost 6 bases and the J gene lost 4 bases, with 7 bases spanning the gap. This CDR3 has 11 amino acids. CDR1 and CDR2 (germline): SQVTM, ANQGSEA. Here the CDR3 DNA reads TGCAGCGTGGACAGTTACAATGAGCAGTTCTTC. Translated, it gives CSVDSYNEQFF.

The V call is TRBV15, the J call TRBJ2-5; D is unresolved. The CDR3 consists of 15 residues. Trimming took off 0 bases at V and 1 base at J, with 9 bases between the two ends. Germline CDR1 and CDR2: LNHNV and YYDKDF (reference sequence). CDR3 sequence (DNA): TGTGCCACCAGCAGAGATGGTACAGTCCAAGAGACCCAGTACTTC. It specifies CATSRDGTVQETQYF.

The genes are TRBV2 and TRBJ2-7; D is possibly TRBD1 (6 bases). This CDR3 spans 14 amino acids. Per germline, CDR1 SNHLY and CDR2 FYNNEI. Trimming took off 5 bases at V and 0 bases at J, with 11 bases between the two ends. This CDR3 reads CASSYGTSSYEQYF. The CDR3 DNA reads as TGTGCCAGCAGTTACGGGACAAGCTCCTACGAGCAGTACTTC.

This clonotype was detected ten times or more. The rearrangement joins TRBV6-5 to TRBJ2-7; 8 bases align to TRBD1. The CDR3 is made up of 15 amino acids. In germline, CDR1 is MNHEY, CDR2 SVGAGI. The V segment lost 2 bases and the J segment 2 bases; nucleotides outside the gene matches: 5. CDR3 coding DNA: TGTGCCAGCAGTTACGGGCGGACAGGGACCTACGAGCAGTACTTC. Its translation is CASSYGRTGTYEQYF.

Comment on this clonotype: A single base separates this from a much larger clone, so it may be a read error. The chain uses TRBV5-6 and TRBJ2-1; D may be TRBD2 (5 bases). This CDR3 has 15 amino acids. Germline CDR1 SGHDT, CDR2 YYEEEE. CDR3 in amino acids: CAISLGLRTYNEQFF. In DNA, the CDR3 is TGTGCCATCAGCTTGGGCCTTAGGACTTACAATGAGCAGTTCTTC.

This clonotype has at least ten counts. J is TRBJ2-2 and V is TRBV7-9; 8 positions agree with TRBD1. V was clipped by 0 bases and J by 7 bases; unmatched bases: 7. Germline loops: CDR1 SEHNR, CDR2 FQNEAQ (reference sequence). The CDR3 sequence is 16 residues long. CDR3 protein: CASSLAPQGANGELFF. The CDR3, as DNA: TGTGCCAGCAGCTTAGCGCCGCAGGGGGCTAACGGGGAGCTGTTTTTT.

This clonotype was counted many times. This chain connects TRBV29-1 to TRBJ2-7, with 9 nucleotides matching TRBD1. Germline V gene data show CDR1 as SQVTM and CDR2 as ANQGSEA. The junction had 6 bases not matched to a gene; V was cut back by 0 bases and J by 12 bases. The CDR3 totals 12 residues. The CDR3 spells CSVEDRPGQGYF. The CDR3, as DNA: TGCAGCGTTGAAGATCGTCCGGGACAGGGGTACTTC.

The rearrangement joins TRBV7-2 to TRBJ1-6; a weak D match, TRBD1 (5 bases). Germline lookup yields CDR1 SGHTA and CDR2 FQGNSA. Trimming took off 5 bases at V and 7 bases at J, with 21 bases between the two ends. The CDR3 sequence is 17 residues long. The CDR3 here is CASSPRADAQHNSPLHF. The CDR3 nucleotides are TGTGCCAGCAGCCCCAGGGCGGACGCCCAACACAATTCACCCCTCCACTTT.

The chain uses TRBV12-5 and TRBJ1-6; 9 nucleotides align to TRBD1. Per germline, CDR1 LGHNT and CDR2 FRNRAP. The CDR3 has 15 amino acids. This CDR3 reads CASRGGQGYRSPLHF. CDR3 in DNA: TGTGCCAGCAGGGGGGGACAGGGTTATAGGTCACCCCTCCACTTT.

As to this clonotype: A junction boundary mismatches the germline segment, possibly from a read error. This chain connects TRBV19 to TRBJ2-3, with 7 bases lining up with TRBD1. The CDR3 has 13 amino acids. Germline V gene data show CDR1 as LNHDA and CDR2 as SQIVND (reference sequence). The CDR3 region has the DNA TGTGCCAGTAGTGAACGACAGGGTGACACCGCGCATTTT. Encoded protein: CASSERQGDTAHF.